The rows below give T cell receptor beta chains drawn from one sample of a study of CD8 T cells in Susac syndrome. MiXCR was run by TCRdb on the immunoSEQ multiplex PCR reads, yielding one entry per CDR3 protein. There are about 300,000 distinct CDR3 sequences in the sample; about 88% occur only once, and around 0.18% lies in the top ten. Material: CD8+ T cells from PBMCs. The receptors derive from a human donor with multiple sclerosis. CDR3s include the opening cysteine and the closing phenylalanine or tryptophan. The order of the fields is clone size, J gene, V gene, D gene, CDR3 DNA, CDR3 protein. The D gene is left open where the match is weak. A row's size may be missing; if present it is once, few, many or a size class.

clone_size: NA; j_call: TRBJ2-2; v_call: TRBV11-2; d_call: TRBD2; cdr3_nt: TGTGCCAGCAGCTTAGTCGCTAGCGGGAGTGGGTCGAACACCGGGGAGCTGTTTTTT; cdr3_aa: CASSLVASGSGSNTGELFF
clone_size: NA; j_call: TRBJ2-7; v_call: TRBV12-3/TRBV12-4; d_call: TRBD2; cdr3_nt: TGTGCCAGCAGTACCGGACTAGCGGGGATTTACGAGCAGTACTTC; cdr3_aa: CASSTGLAGIYEQYF
clone_size: NA; j_call: TRBJ1-1; v_call: TRBV12-3/TRBV12-4; d_call: NA; cdr3_nt: TGTGCCAGCAGCCCGACACCAGCCGCTGAAGCTTTCTTT; cdr3_aa: CASSPTPAAEAFF
clone_size: once; j_call: TRBJ2-3; v_call: TRBV30; d_call: NA; cdr3_nt: TGTGCCTGGAGGCCCTTCGTGCTAGGGCCCCACCATACGCAGTATTTT; cdr3_aa: CAWRPFVLGPHHTQYF
clone_size: NA; j_call: TRBJ2-2; v_call: TRBV11-3; d_call: NA; cdr3_nt: TGTGCCAGCAGCCCGCGGACACCCGGGGAGCTGTTTTTT; cdr3_aa: CASSPRTPGELFF
clone_size: NA; j_call: TRBJ1-1; v_call: TRBV11-2; d_call: NA; cdr3_nt: TGTGCCAGCAGCACTACGAACACTGAAGCTTTCTTT; cdr3_aa: CASSTTNTEAFF
clone_size: NA; j_call: TRBJ1-6; v_call: TRBV19; d_call: NA; cdr3_nt: TGTGCCAGTAGATCGGGAGAGGTGACACCCCTCCACTTT; cdr3_aa: CASRSGEVTPLHF
clone_size: NA; j_call: TRBJ2-2; v_call: TRBV20-1; d_call: NA; cdr3_nt: TGCAGTGCTGGGGTGGGAGGGAACACCGGGGAGCTGTTTTTT; cdr3_aa: CSAGVGGNTGELFF
clone_size: few; j_call: TRBJ2-3; v_call: TRBV28; d_call: TRBD2; cdr3_nt: TGTGCCAGCAGTTTGTCCCCACTAGCGTGGGGAACCACAGATACGCAGTATTTT; cdr3_aa: CASSLSPLAWGTTDTQYF
clone_size: NA; j_call: TRBJ2-6; v_call: TRBV6-2/TRBV6-3; d_call: TRBD1; cdr3_nt: TGTGCCAGCGGGTACAGGGGGCGAGTGGCCAACGTCCTGACTTTC; cdr3_aa: CASGYRGRVANVLTF
clone_size: NA; j_call: TRBJ2-2; v_call: TRBV7-3; d_call: TRBD2; cdr3_nt: TGTGCCAGCAGCAAGCGGGGCGGGGAGCTGTTTTTT; cdr3_aa: CASSKRGGELFF
clone_size: NA; j_call: TRBJ2-3; v_call: TRBV24-1; d_call: TRBD2; cdr3_nt: TGTGCCACCATGACTAGCGAGAGCACAGATACGCAGTATTTT; cdr3_aa: CATMTSESTDTQYF
clone_size: NA; j_call: TRBJ2-1; v_call: TRBV16; d_call: NA; cdr3_nt: TGTGCCAGCAGCCTACGACAGAACTATGAGCAGTTCTTC; cdr3_aa: CASSLRQNYEQFF
clone_size: NA; j_call: TRBJ2-5; v_call: TRBV29-1; d_call: NA; cdr3_nt: TGCAGCGTTGAGGCAGGTCTAGAGACCCAGTACTTC; cdr3_aa: CSVEAGLETQYF
clone_size: NA; j_call: TRBJ2-1; v_call: TRBV9; d_call: TRBD2; cdr3_nt: TGTGCCAGCAGCGTAGCCGTCACTAGCGGCAACTACAATGAGCAGTTCTTC; cdr3_aa: CASSVAVTSGNYNEQFF
clone_size: NA; j_call: TRBJ2-2; v_call: TRBV10-2; d_call: NA; cdr3_nt: TGCGCCAGCCTAGGACCCGGGGAGCTGTTTTTT; cdr3_aa: CASLGPGELFF